Judged by abundance, the clone carrying this T cell receptor beta chain is medium-sized (0.01 to 0.1%). Antigen unknown. Original processing methods: It was from CDR3 differences across clinicopathological groups that a distant-metastasis classifier for papillary thyroid cancer was built. Via MiXCR, TCRdb re-called the PCR reads. For this entry, the V and J calls and clone size follow TCRdb and not the study's own pipeline. Among tens of thousands of clones, more than 15% were seen once, and the ten largest hold about 7%. These data are taken from a study of metastatic and nonmetastatic thyroid tumors. For the study at large: It was across blood and tumor or nodule tissue from malignant and benign thyroid patients that repertoires were compared. Broader study findings: When malignant thyroid tumors were compared with benign nodules, TCR beta diversity was reportedly significantly higher in the malignant tumors. This held in both blood and tumor samples.

There were no patients who had received any treatment before thyroid surgery. J lost 3 bases, V lost 3 bases, and 5 bases had no gene match. The CDR3 covers 14 residues. Per the germline V gene, CDR1 is SGHRS and CDR2 is YFSETQ. V and J are TRBV5-1 and TRBJ2-7, with 8 bases identical to TRBD1. This clonotype originated in a female donor with papillary thyroid cancer or a benign thyroid nodule (not recorded which). Some clones in this sample may be carry-over from other donors' samples. Sequencing was done on a sample of blood. CDR3 region: CASSSPGTGYEQYF. For the CDR3, the DNA is TGCGCCAGCAGCTCTCCCGGGACAGGCTACGAGCAGTACTTC.